These 2 T cell receptor beta chains were sequenced from one sample in a study of T-cell reconstitution after alpha-beta-depleted transplantation in children. Unique molecular identifiers were incorporated when the TCRbeta library was constructed. MiXCR, run by TCRdb on the PCR reads, gives a single entry per CDR3 protein. Seen here are about 440,000 distinct CDR3 sequences, around two fifths observed once, and the top ten hold around a quarter. Specimen: PBMCs, collected before TCRalphabeta/CD19-depleted stem cell transplant. The receptors stem from a girl aged 2 to 9 with aplastic anemia, due to receive a stem cell transplant.

This clonotype was detected ten times or more. The chain couples TRBV4-1 to TRBJ1-5; 7 bases line up with TRBD1. There are 15 residues in the CDR3. Looked up from germline, CDR1 is MGHRA and CDR2 is YSYEKL. J gave up 9 bases and V 8 bases, and 16 bases lay outside the gene matches. The CDR3 here is CASAQQETGLWPQHF. Written as DNA, the CDR3 is TGCGCCAGCGCTCAGCAAGAGACAGGGTTGTGGCCCCAGCATTTT.

This clonotype was found many times. The chain uses TRBV20-1 and TRBJ2-1; D call uncertain. V dropped 4 bases and J dropped 4 bases, with 11 bases sitting between them. This CDR3 spans 13 amino acids. Germline CDR1 DFQATT, CDR2 SNEGSKA (reference sequence). The DNA of the CDR3 is TGCAGTGCTACCGACTCCAGATACAATGAGCAGTTCTTC. Protein sequence: CSATDSRYNEQFF.